This T cell receptor beta chain was recovered during a study of beta chain features in type 1 diabetes. Study-level points and caveats: TCRB CDR3s from Type 1 diabetes patients were moderately but significantly shorter in all four CD4+ subsets.

Cells sorted by CD45RO/CCR7/CD25/CD127/CD95/CD27 comprised CD4+ naive, central memory, regulatory and stem cell-like memory cells. This clone was seen a few times. Its antigen is unidentified. Reverse transcribing all isolated RNA meant expressed TCRB transcripts were sequenced. Assay: immunoSEQ multiplex PCR; the TCRdb copy retains only in-frame clones and omits some. The sample includes some 640,000 clones, about an eighth of them seen just once. V lost 4 bases, J lost 15 bases, and 1 base stayed unmatched. The germline gives CDR1 SNHLY, CDR2 FYNNEI. This CDR3 has 10 residues. The chain joins TRBV2 to TRBJ2-1, with TRBD1 matching over 9 bases. Input material: naive CD4+ T cells from blood. The receptor comes from a man aged 18 to 35 with type 1 diabetes. The CDR3 sequence: CASSVQGAFF. The CDR3 nucleotides are TGTGCCAGCAGTGTACAGGGGGCGTTCTTC. Full variable domain (missing parts from reference TRBV2 and TRBJ2-1): EPEVTQTPSHQVTQMGQEVILRCVPISNHLYFYWYRQILGQKVEFLVSFYNNEISEKSEIFDDQFSVERPDGSNFTLKIRSTKLEDSAMYFCASSVQGAFFGPGTRLTVL.